The present T cell receptor (beta chain) was sequenced within a study of blood T cell repertoires in COVID-19. Study-level background: Donors in the United States, Italy and Spain gave samples during acute or convalescent COVID-19. T cells, B-cell-depleted T cells, or PBMCs supplied cDNA or gDNA.

CDR3 length: 15 amino acids. Trimming removed 2 bases from V and 6 bases from J; junction bases left unmatched: 5. CDR1 MNHEY and CDR2 SVGAGI come from the germline V gene. This clone was recorded a few times. As originally analysed: Estimation of nucleated cell counts relied on the amplification of reference gene primers. Some clones are missing from TCRdb's copy, which holds only in-frame ones; the method was immunoSEQ multiplex PCR. V and J calls and clone size are those listed in that table; D and trimming were worked out from the DNA. Among tens of thousands of clones listed, 80% were seen once. This receptor was obtained from a man in his sixties with acute or convalescent COVID-19. The chain joins TRBV6-5 to TRBJ1-4, with 8 bases aligning to TRBD1. The sequenced material came from peripheral blood. In nucleotides, the CDR3 is TGTGCCAGCAGTTACACGGACAGGGAGGATGAAAAACTGTTTTTT. Translation gives CASSYTDREDEKLFF.